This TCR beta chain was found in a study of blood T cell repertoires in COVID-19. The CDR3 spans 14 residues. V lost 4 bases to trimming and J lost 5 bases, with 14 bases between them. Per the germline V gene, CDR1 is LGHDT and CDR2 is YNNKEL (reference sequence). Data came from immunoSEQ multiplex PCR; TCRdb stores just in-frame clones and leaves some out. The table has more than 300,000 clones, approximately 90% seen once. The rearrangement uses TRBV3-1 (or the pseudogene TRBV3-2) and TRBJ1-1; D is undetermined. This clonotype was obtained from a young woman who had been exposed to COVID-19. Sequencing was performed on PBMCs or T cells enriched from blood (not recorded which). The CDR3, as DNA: TGTGCCAGCAGCCGTAGCGGGGTGGGTACTGAAGCTTTCTTT. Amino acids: CASSRSGVGTEAFF.